This passage covers 24 T cell receptor beta chains from one sample sequenced in a study of identical twins. TCRdb recomputed calls from the 5' RACE reads with MiXCR, one row per CDR3 protein. The data contain about 550,000 distinct CDR3 sequences, around 22% of them singletons. These same data were also listed under a study on yellow fever vaccine responses in identical twins.

The sample taken for sequencing was CD4+ T cells sorted from blood. The receptors were sampled from a young woman in good health.

The J gene is TRBJ1-1, the V gene TRBV7-9, with 7 nucleotides matching TRBD1. The CDR3 totals 14 residues. Germline CDR1 reads SEHNR; CDR2 reads FQNEAQ (reference sequence). With 1 base clipped from V and 3 bases from J, the junction kept 2 bases outside the gene matches. The CDR3 is CASSLDRGYTEAFF. DNA for the CDR3: TGTGCCAGCAGCTTAGACAGGGGCTACACTGAAGCTTTCTTT.

V gene TRBV29-1 combines with J gene TRBJ2-7, with a weak D call TRBD1 (8 bases). V lost 7 bases, J lost 3 bases, and 22 bases lay in between. The germline CDR1 and CDR2 sequences are SQVTM and ANQGSEA. There are 15 residues in the CDR3. For the CDR3, the DNA is TGCAGCGCATTGCCGGGGGGACAGGTATACTACGAGCAGTACTTC. Translation gives CSALPGGQVYYEQYF.

The sample holds a few counts of this clonotype. The chain carries TRBV4-1 and TRBJ1-2, with D uncertain. CDR3 length equals 15 residues. V dropped 0 bases and J dropped 8 bases, with 16 bases sitting between them. Germline values: CDR1 MGHRA, CDR2 YSYEKL. The CDR3 nucleotides read TGCGCCAGCAGCCAAGATCGTACTGCAATTTCGGGCTACACCTTC. It is translated as CASSQDRTAISGYTF.

The chain employs TRBV11-2 and TRBJ2-5, with a possible D match to TRBD2 (6 bases). Germline-derived CDR1 and CDR2 are SGHAT and FQNNGV. The CDR3 extends over 12 amino acids. V was trimmed by 3 bases and J by 10 bases, leaving 12 bases between them. CDR3 region: CASSFMPGLQYF. For the CDR3, the DNA is TGTGCCAGCAGCTTCATGCCGGGACTCCAGTACTTC.

CDR3 loop: CSPGSRSPLHF. The CDR3 DNA reads as TGCAGCCCAGGGTCTAGGTCACCCCTCCACTTT. V usage is TRBV20-1 and J usage is TRBJ1-6; D perhaps matches TRBD1 (5 bases). The CDR3 extends over 11 amino acids. CDR1 DFQATT and CDR2 SNEGSKA come from the germline V gene (reference sequence).

About this clonotype: The junction differs from germline at one of its ends, possibly a read error. The chain joins TRBV5-1 to TRBJ1-1; the match to TRBD1 covers 11 bases. Per germline, CDR1 SGHRS and CDR2 YFSETQ. This CDR3 contains 16 residues. For the CDR3, the DNA is TGCGCTAGCAGCTGGACAGGGGGCGCTTTCAACACTGAAGCTTTCTTT. Its protein is CASSWTGGAFNTEAFF.

The chain employs TRBV3-1 and TRBJ2-7; D unclear. The CDR3 contains 12 residues. From germline, CDR1 is LGHDT and CDR2 YNNKEL (reference sequence). The V and J ends lost 1 base and 5 bases respectively, with 6 bases between them. The CDR3 DNA is TGTGCCAGCAGCCAAGTAGTCCACGAGCAGTACTTC. Its translation: CASSQVVHEQYF.

This sequence joins TRBV5-1 and TRBJ2-7; 8 bases line up with TRBD1. There are 15 residues in the CDR3. V lost 0 bases, J lost 2 bases, and 4 bases stayed unmatched. CDR1 is SGHRS and CDR2 is YFSETQ in the germline V gene. CDR3 region: CASSLAGQGTYEQYF. DNA for the CDR3: TGCGCCAGCAGCTTGGCCGGACAGGGAACCTACGAGCAGTACTTC.

The chain links TRBV28 to TRBJ2-2; perhaps TRBD1 as D (5 bases). V was pared by 6 bases and J by 1 base, with 12 bases between. Germline CDR1 is MDHEN and CDR2 is SYDVKM. The CDR3 sequence is 15 residues long. CDR3 sequence (DNA): TGTGCCAGCAGGCCCGGACAAAAGAACACCGGGGAGCTGTTTTTT. This codes for CASRPGQKNTGELFF.

The rearrangement joins TRBV5-1 to TRBJ2-3; no clear D gene. CDR3 length equals 14 residues. Between the trimmed V and J ends, which lost 2 bases and 3 bases, there was a span of 10 bases. Germline CDR1 SGHRS, CDR2 YFSETQ. CDR3 DNA sequence: TGCGCCAGCAGCTTAGGATACGCGACAGATACGCAGTATTTT. Translation gives CASSLGYATDTQYF.

The chain carries TRBV6-1 and TRBJ1-3; tentative D call: TRBD1 (5 bases). V gave up 6 bases and J gave up 4 bases, with 16 bases separating them. The CDR3 consists of 15 residues. In germline, CDR1 is MNHNS, CDR2 SASEGT. This chain's CDR3 is CASSLARGAGNTIYF. As DNA, the CDR3 is TGTGCCAGCAGCCTCGCGCGTGGGGCGGGAAACACCATATATTTT.

This chain links TRBV5-1 with TRBJ2-1, with 7 bases fitting TRBD2. The CDR3 is 15 amino acids. V lost 1 base and J lost 7; bases outside the gene matches: 8. Germline V CDR1 and CDR2: SGHRS, YFSETQ. CDR3 protein: CASSLNLAAGNEQFF. In nucleotides, the CDR3 is TGCGCCAGCAGCTTGAATCTAGCGGCCGGGAATGAGCAGTTCTTC.

This clonotype was counted a few times. V is TRBV28 and J is TRBJ1-4; D remains unclear. The CDR3 spans 14 residues. V lost 3 bases, J lost 8 bases, and 13 bases lay in between. Germline assignment: CDR1 MDHEN and CDR2 SYDVKM. CDR3 region: CASSFPSQREKLFF. The CDR3 DNA sequence: TGTGCCAGCAGTTTCCCGTCCCAGCGGGAAAAACTGTTTTTT.

The chain combines TRBV5-5 with TRBJ1-2; 7 bases line up with TRBD1. After removal of 4 bases from V and 8 bases from J, the junction contained 8 bases not matched to a gene. CDR3 length: 13 amino acids. Per the germline V gene, CDR1 is SGHKS and CDR2 is YYEKEE (reference sequence). CDR3 nucleotides: TGTGCCAGCAGCCCAGGTCGAGGGGGCGGCTACACCTTC. It yields the protein CASSPGRGGGYTF.

A few counts support this clonotype. The J gene is TRBJ2-3, the V gene TRBV12-3 or TRBV12-4; 9 positions match TRBD1. V was pared by 3 bases and J by 2 bases, with 6 bases of the junction left unmatched. This CDR3 is built from 16 residues. CDR3 DNA sequence: TGTGCCAGCAGTTTCTTAGGACAGGGGATCACAGATACGCAGTATTTT. This translates into CASSFLGQGITDTQYF.

CDR3 bases: TGCAGTGCTAGCGACGGGACTGTGAGCCCCTACGAGCAGTACTTC. Amino acid sequence: CSASDGTVSPYEQYF. The chain has TRBV20-1 and TRBJ2-7; D possibly corresponds to TRBD2 (6 bases). This CDR3 is built from 15 residues. Germline V gene lookup returns CDR1 DFQATT and CDR2 SNEGSKA (reference sequence). V lost 3 bases and J 2 bases, leaving 17 bases between the germline ends.

This clonotype was observed a handful of times. V is TRBV6-2 or TRBV6-3 and J is TRBJ2-5; D gene uncertain. Germline V CDR1 and CDR2: MNHEY, SVGEGT. V shed 2 bases and J shed 5 bases, with 12 bases lying between them. The CDR3 extends over 14 amino acids. The CDR3 DNA reads as TGTGCCAGCAGTTACATCGGAGACGCGGAGACCCAGTACTTC. It yields the protein CASSYIGDAETQYF.

The gene calls are TRBV6-5 and TRBJ1-1; weak D call: TRBD1 (5 bases). The length of the CDR3 is 15 residues. CDR1 MNHEY and CDR2 SVGAGI come from the germline V gene. V lost 2 bases and J 0 bases, leaving 10 bases between the germline ends. DNA for the CDR3: TGTGCCAGCAGTTACGGGACTGGTTTGAACACTGAAGCTTTCTTT. This encodes CASSYGTGLNTEAFF.

Only a few counts were recorded for this clonotype. A junction boundary mismatches the germline segment, possibly from a read error. This rearrangement joins TRBV12-3 or TRBV12-4 to TRBJ2-3; 9 nucleotides agree with TRBD2. The CDR3 sequence is 15 residues long. CDR3 sequence reads: CASSVAGVQTDTQYF. Written as DNA, the CDR3 is TGTGCCAGCAGTGTAGCGGGAGTCCAGACAGATACGCAGTATTTT.

The chain recombines TRBV7-6 with TRBJ2-7; D is ambiguous. Germline V CDR1 and CDR2: SGHVS, FNYEAQ. V lost 1 base and J lost 3, with 16 bases in between. CDR3 length: 16 amino acids. CDR3 coding DNA: TGTGCCAGCAGCTTAGAACCGACCTTTTACAACTACGAGCAGTACTTC. Protein product: CASSLEPTFYNYEQYF.

A few counts support this clonotype. The chain joins TRBV5-1 to TRBJ2-3; 8 nucleotides align to TRBD2. This CDR3 region has 20 residues. The trim removed 0 bases at V and 2 bases at J, leaving 17 bases unmatched. From germline, CDR1 is SGHRS and CDR2 YFSETQ. CDR3 in amino acids: CASSLGSGASGPRPTDTQYF. The CDR3 coding sequence is TGCGCCAGCAGCTTGGGATCCGGGGCTAGCGGGCCCCGCCCCACAGATACGCAGTATTTT.

The CDR3 loop is CASSSQTGRDSPLHF. For the CDR3, the DNA is TGTGCCAGCAGCTCCCAGACAGGGAGAGATTCACCCCTCCACTTT. The genes are TRBV7-9 and TRBJ1-6, with TRBD1 identical over 7 bases. The CDR3 extends over 15 amino acids. Trimming at V came to 4 bases and at J to 8 bases, leaving 8 bases not matched to a gene. The germline CDR1 and CDR2 sequences are SEHNR and FQNEAQ (reference sequence).

In its sample, this clonotype was seen a few times. The chain combines TRBV6-1 with TRBJ2-1; D unclear. Trimming took off 2 bases at V and 5 bases at J, with 10 bases between the two ends. Looked up from germline, CDR1 is MNHNS and CDR2 is SASEGT. The CDR3 is 14 residues long. Written as DNA, the CDR3 is TGTGCCAGCAGTGAATCGCAGCGTAACAATGAGCAGTTCTTC. It specifies CASSESQRNNEQFF.

The V call is TRBV18, the J call TRBJ1-5, with D perhaps TRBD1 (5 bases). Trimming left V 3 bases short and J 2 bases short, with 11 bases between. CDR1 KGHSH and CDR2 LQKENI come from the germline V gene. The CDR3 totals 15 residues. CDR3 DNA sequence: TGTGCCAGCTCACCCACGACAGCCGGCAATCAGCCCCAGCATTTT. It codes for CASSPTTAGNQPQHF.